Following are 11 T cell receptor beta chains from one sample sequenced in a study of blood T cell repertoires in COVID-19. Sequencing used immunoSEQ multiplex PCR; TCRdb keeps in-frame clones, though not all of them. The data hold about 170,000 clones, with roughly 90% observed a single time. Sequenced: peripheral blood. The receptors shown here come from a woman aged 55-70 years with COVID-19, enrolled during active disease.

The CDR3 loop reads CSVGRTGSTYEQYF. The CDR3 region has the DNA TGCAGCGTTGGCCGGACAGGGTCAACCTACGAGCAGTACTTC. The chain joins TRBV29-1 to TRBJ2-7, with TRBD1 matching over 8 bases. The CDR3 consists of 14 residues. The ends lost 4 bases at V and 2 bases at J; junction bases unmatched: 7. The V gene's germline CDR1 is SQVTM and CDR2 ANQGSEA.

This clone was seen only once. V gene TRBV7-9 combines with J gene TRBJ2-7; D is unresolved. With 6 bases removed from V and 1 base from J, the gap between germline ends came to 10 bases. Germline V gene lookup returns CDR1 SEHNR and CDR2 FQNEAQ (reference sequence). This CDR3 is 13 amino acids long. The CDR3 spells CASSFTSSYEQYF. The DNA of the CDR3 is TGTGCCAGCAGTTTTACATCATCCTACGAGCAGTACTTC.

The rearrangement uses TRBV4-3 and TRBJ2-7, with 9 bases lining up with TRBD2. The CDR3 consists of 16 residues. V lost 1 base, J lost 0 bases, and 4 bases stayed unmatched. Germline V gene lookup returns CDR1 LGHNA and CDR2 YSLEER. CDR3 protein: CASSQAASGNSYEQYF. CDR3 DNA: TGCGCCAGCAGCCAAGCAGCTAGCGGGAACTCCTACGAGCAGTACTTC.

This chain links TRBV30 with TRBJ1-5; D is unclear. V was cut by 1 base and J by 7 bases, with 11 bases left in between. The CDR3 runs to 13 residues. The V gene's germline CDR1 is GTSNPN and CDR2 SVGIG (reference sequence). CDR3 in DNA: TGTGCCTGGAGTGAATTCTTTCGGCAGCCCCAGCATTTT. Translation gives CAWSEFFRQPQHF. Together with reference TRBV30 and TRBJ1-5, the CDR3 gives the full variable domain: SQTIHQWPATLVQPVGSPLSLECTVEGTSNPNLYWYRQAAGRGLQLLFYSVGIGQISSEVPQNLSASRPQDRQFILSSKKLLLSDSGFYLCAWSEFFRQPQHFGDGTRLSIL.

This clone was detected once. V usage is TRBV3-1 (or the pseudogene TRBV3-2) and J usage is TRBJ1-4, with 8 nucleotides matching TRBD1. The CDR3 is 16 amino acids. The V segment lost 2 bases and the J segment 5 bases; nucleotides outside the gene matches: 7. Per germline, CDR1 LGHDT and CDR2 YNNKEL (reference sequence). CDR3 DNA sequence: TGTGCCAGCAGCCAACATCACAGGGGGGGAAATGAAAAACTGTTTTTT. This encodes CASSQHHRGGNEKLFF.

V usage is TRBV2 and J usage is TRBJ2-1; tentative D call: TRBD2 (5 bases). The V gene's germline CDR1 is SNHLY and CDR2 FYNNEI. Trimming took 8 bases from V and 10 from J, leaving 18 bases between them. CDR3 length: 13 amino acids. CDR3 sequence reads: CASLTPPSREQFF. For the CDR3, the DNA is TGTGCCAGCCTAACCCCCCCTAGCAGGGAGCAGTTCTTC.

This chain connects TRBV5-1 to TRBJ2-7, with 9 bases matching TRBD1. The CDR3 has 14 residues. Germline lookup yields CDR1 SGHRS and CDR2 YFSETQ. The ends lost 4 bases at V and 3 bases at J; junction bases unmatched: 5. CDR3 region: CASSPGTGRYEQYF. The DNA for the CDR3 is TGCGCCAGCAGCCCAGGGACAGGGCGCTACGAGCAGTACTTC.

The J gene is TRBJ1-1, the V gene TRBV24-1; D might be TRBD1 (5 bases). Germline values: CDR1 KGHDR, CDR2 SFDVKD. The CDR3 totals 15 residues. Trimming pared 4 bases from V and 3 bases from J, leaving 14 bases between. CDR3: CATSDPQGRDTEAFF. CDR3 bases: TGTGCCACCAGTGACCCGCAGGGCAGGGACACTGAAGCTTTCTTT.

CDR3 sequence: CATGNRGGSNSPLHF. The CDR3 DNA reads as TGTGCCACCGGGAACCGGGGGGGTAGCAATTCACCCCTCCACTTT. The rearrangement uses TRBV6-5 and TRBJ1-6, with D tentatively TRBD1 (5 bases). Per germline, CDR1 MNHEY and CDR2 SVGAGI. V lost 10 bases and J 7 bases, leaving 20 bases between the germline ends. The CDR3 totals 15 residues.

The chain joins TRBV6-4 to TRBJ2-7, with TRBD1 matching 10 bases. The CDR3 spans 16 residues. The trim removed 0 bases at V and 2 bases at J, leaving 4 bases unmatched. The V gene's germline CDR1 is MRHNA and CDR2 SNTAGT. The CDR3 is CASSDSIGQGAYEQYF. DNA for the CDR3: TGTGCCAGCAGTGACTCTATCGGACAGGGGGCCTACGAGCAGTACTTC.

As regards this clone: The same CDR3 can be traced to other DNA sequences in this sample. The rearrangement links TRBV7-8 to TRBJ1-5, with unresolved D. Per germline, CDR1 SGHVS and CDR2 FQNEAQ. Trimming shortened V by 1 base and J by 4 bases, and 8 bases separated the two germline ends. The CDR3 sequence is 14 residues long. This CDR3 is CASSLVGSNQPQHF. The CDR3 coding sequence is TGTGCCAGCAGCTTAGTGGGCAGTAATCAGCCCCAGCATTTT.